The table lists the clone carrying this T cell receptor (beta chain) with many counts. The entry originates in a study of regulatory T cells in long-lasting Graves disease. For the study at large: Those Graves' patients who were newly diagnosed had been on antithyroid drugs under 3 months.

As to time point: newly diagnosed GD, antithyroid drugs for less than 3 months. Researchers made the TCR library from RNA that was extracted from PBMCs. The patients included were those that came from an endocrinology department in Xi'an, China. HTBI primers from iRepertoire and Arm-PCR of CDR3 regions yielded the TCR beta libraries. Authors' processing steps: Sample data revealed approximately 62 TRBV and 14 TRBJ segments. TCRdb fed the multiplex PCR reads into MiXCR, producing one record per CDR3 protein. For this entry, the V and J calls and clone size follow TCRdb and not the study's own pipeline. The table records under 800,000 distinct CDR3 sequences, roughly 16% of them present only once. Unmatched junction bases numbered 2, after V lost 1 base and J lost 5 bases. CDR3 size: 14 residues. CDR1 and CDR2 from the germline V gene are MNHEY and SVGAGI. This same sample was also part of a study on T cells in Graves' hyperthyroidism and ophthalmopathy. From that study: The study used the HTBI primer set for a first-round RT-PCR of the TCR CDR3.

The clonotype was recovered from a woman under 40 with Graves disease. The sequencing here drew on peripheral blood mononuclear cells (PBMCs), taken at new diagnosis, from a patient treated with antithyroid drugs. The V call is TRBV6-5, the J call TRBJ2-1; 7 positions agree with TRBD2. The CDR3 nucleotides are TGTGCCAGCAGTTACTTAGCGGGTAACAATGAGCAGTTCTTC. Amino acid sequence: CASSYLAGNNEQFF.